One T cell receptor (beta chain) is described in this entry. What it recognizes is unknown. The assay was immunoSEQ multiplex PCR, and TCRdb's table has in-frame clones only and misses some. The sample has tens of thousands of clones, over 60% seen once. From germline, CDR1 is SQVTM and CDR2 ANQGSEA. Trimming removed 6 bases at V and 4 bases at J, with 18 bases between. This CDR3 is 14 amino acids long. These data belong to a study of vaccination effects on CD4 cells after COVID-19. Under the ViraFEST assay, PBMC were stimulated with viral peptide pools so that antigen-specific CD4+ T cells expanded. Sequencing was performed afterwards. Upon completion of more than 9 days in culture, CD4+ T cells were isolated. Either the BNT162b2 or mRNA-1273 vaccine was given to participants in two doses. Study-level results: By a late point after vaccination, infection- and vaccine-induced clones had shrunk markedly through clonal contraction.

The sequence came from a human donor who received a COVID-19 vaccine. The V call is TRBV29-1, the J call TRBJ1-1; TRBD1 might be the D (5 bases). Sequenced here: CD4+ T cells from PBMCs cultured with SARS-CoV-2 spike peptides, sampled after COVID-19 vaccination. The CDR3 region has the DNA TGCAGCGTAAAGATGGGGGAAGGAGGCACTGAAGCTTTCTTT. Its translation is CSVKMGEGGTEAFF.